A selection of T cell receptor beta chains follows, all from one sample in a study of blood T cell repertoires in COVID-19. The assay was immunoSEQ multiplex PCR, and TCRdb's table has in-frame clones only and misses some. The sample holds about 100,000 clones; about 90% are singletons and the top ten take around 3.9%. Input material: peripheral blood. Receptors were obtained from a human donor with COVID-19, enrolled during active disease. The donor label of this sample is uncertain. CDR3s include the opening cysteine and the closing phenylalanine or tryptophan. The D gene is left open where the match is weak. A row's size may be missing; if present it is once, few, many or a size class.

V	size	J	D	CDR3	DNA
TRBV5-1	-	TRBJ1-1	-	CASSFAENTEAFF	TGCGCCAGCAGCTTTGCGGAGAACACTGAAGCTTTCTTT
TRBV11-2	-	TRBJ2-7	TRBD2	CASSLGALAGFEQYF	TGTGCCAGCAGCTTAGGGGCCCTAGCGGGCTTCGAGCAGTACTTC
TRBV19	-	TRBJ1-5	-	CASSMVMESNQPQHF	TGTGCCAGTAGTATGGTAATGGAGAGCAATCAGCCCCAGCATTTT
TRBV7-2	-	TRBJ1-1	-	CASSLGPESTEAFF	TGTGCCAGCAGCTTAGGTCCGGAGAGCACTGAAGCTTTCTTT
TRBV5-1	-	TRBJ2-1	TRBD2	CASSSGLAGGHEQFF	TGCGCCAGCAGCTCTGGACTAGCGGGGGGGCATGAGCAGTTCTTC
TRBV25-1	few	TRBJ1-4	-	CASSGGVRARVANEKLFF	TGTGCCAGCAGTGGGGGAGTTAGGGCGCGGGTTGCTAATGAAAAACTGTTTTTT
TRBV5-1	-	TRBJ2-7	-	CASSSAIEAEEQYF	TGCGCCAGCAGCTCTGCTATTGAGGCGGAAGAGCAGTACTTC
TRBV7-9	-	TRBJ1-1	-	CAREEADYTEAFF	TGTGCCAGAGAGGAGGCAGACTACACTGAAGCTTTCTTT
TRBV2	-	TRBJ1-1	-	CASSFSGTTNTEAFF	TGTGCCAGCAGTTTTTCCGGGACAACCAACACTGAAGCTTTCTTT
TRBV15	-	TRBJ2-7	TRBD2	CATSRVPSGTYEQYF	TGTGCCACCAGCAGAGTTCCTAGCGGAACCTACGAGCAGTACTTC
TRBV24-1	-	TRBJ2-3	TRBD1	CATSLGTGGLWADTQYF	TGTGCCACCAGTCTCGGGACAGGCGGATTGTGGGCAGATACGCAGTATTTT
TRBV6-5	-	TRBJ1-1	-	CASRGGNTEAFF	TGTGCCAGCAGGGGGGGGAACACTGAAGCTTTCTTT
TRBV18	-	TRBJ1-6	TRBD1	CASSPQGADNSPLHF	TGTGCCAGCTCACCCCAGGGGGCAGATAATTCACCCCTCCACTTT
TRBV4-1	-	TRBJ1-4	TRBD1	CASSQYRGRGEKLFF	TGCGCCAGCAGCCAGTACAGGGGAAGAGGAGAAAAACTGTTTTTT
TRBV7-2	-	TRBJ1-6	TRBD1	CASSLTGQNSPLHF	TGTGCCAGCAGCCTGACAGGGCAAAATTCACCCCTCCACTTT
TRBV11-1	-	TRBJ2-2	-	CASSLGRGSGELFF	TGTGCCAGCAGCTTAGGAAGGGGATCCGGGGAGCTGTTTTTT
TRBV25-1	-	TRBJ2-7	-	CASSELSYPPGSYEQYF	TGTGCCAGCAGTGAATTGTCTTACCCCCCCGGCTCCTACGAGCAGTACTTC
TRBV5-6	-	TRBJ1-5	-	CASSFGQNNQPQHF	TGTGCCAGCAGCTTTGGTCAGAACAATCAGCCCCAGCATTTT
TRBV7-6	-	TRBJ1-2	-	CASSLFQGGGYGYTF	TGTGCCAGCAGCTTATTCCAGGGCGGGGGATATGGCTACACCTTC
TRBV21-1	-	TRBJ2-7	-	CASSQFNSLFTYEQYF	TGTGCCAGCAGCCAATTCAATTCTCTATTCACCTACGAGCAGTACTTC
TRBV18	few	TRBJ2-1	TRBD2	CASSPTSLAGGGNEQFF	TGTGCCAGCTCACCAACCTCGTTAGCGGGGGGCGGGAATGAGCAGTTCTTC
TRBV11-2	-	TRBJ2-7	-	CASSFTGAPTSKYF	TGTGCCAGCAGCTTCACAGGCGCCCCTACGAGCAAGTACTTC
TRBV24-1	-	TRBJ2-7	-	CATSDQIGGRYEQYF	TGTGCCACCAGTGATCAAATAGGGGGACGGTACGAGCAGTACTTC
TRBV10-3	-	TRBJ2-7	TRBD1	CAISGQGDDEQYF	TGTGCCATCAGTGGACAGGGGGACGACGAGCAGTACTTC
TRBV2	-	TRBJ2-1	TRBD1	CASRKDRGNEQFF	TGTGCCAGCAGGAAAGACAGGGGTAATGAGCAGTTCTTC
TRBV11-2	-	TRBJ1-5	-	CASSSGWEESGNQPQHF	TGTGCCAGCAGCTCCGGGTGGGAGGAATCCGGGAATCAGCCCCAGCATTTT
TRBV5-6	-	TRBJ1-2	-	CASTLAATYGYTF	TGTGCCAGCACCTTAGCGGCTACCTATGGCTACACCTTC
TRBV6-5	-	TRBJ1-1	-	CASSYSRAGDTEAFF	TGTGCCAGCAGTTACTCGCGGGCCGGGGACACTGAAGCTTTCTTT
TRBV7-7	-	TRBJ2-2	TRBD2	CASSLDAGGAIGELFF	TGTGCCAGCAGCTTAGACGCGGGGGGCGCGATCGGGGAGCTGTTTTTT
TRBV5-1	-	TRBJ1-2	-	CASSIGQFYGYTF	TGCGCCAGCAGCATCGGACAGTTCTATGGCTACACCTTC
TRBV9	once	TRBJ2-7	-	CASSPSWGLSTYEQYF	TGTGCCAGCAGCCCTAGTTGGGGACTTTCCACCTACGAGCAGTACTTC
TRBV19	-	TRBJ2-1	TRBD2	CASSIAGGWNEQFF	TGTGCCAGTAGTATAGCGGGAGGGTGGAATGAGCAGTTCTTC
TRBV15	-	TRBJ1-1	-	CATTIPGYDTEAFF	TGTGCCACCACCATTCCAGGGTACGACACTGAAGCTTTCTTT
TRBV24-1	-	TRBJ2-1	-	CATRGLSPDNEQFF	TGTGCCACCAGGGGACTGTCCCCGGACAATGAGCAGTTCTTC
TRBV7-9	-	TRBJ1-1	-	CASSSTRNTEAFF	TGTGCCAGCAGCTCTACGAGGAACACTGAAGCTTTCTTT
TRBV2	-	TRBJ1-1	TRBD1	CASTNQGGTEAFF	TGTGCCAGCACGAATCAGGGGGGTACTGAAGCTTTCTTT
TRBV6-2/TRBV6-3	-	TRBJ2-3	TRBD2	CASSSSSGSGTQYF	TGTGCCAGCAGTTCTTCTAGCGGGAGTGGTACGCAGTATTTT
TRBV6-2/TRBV6-3	-	TRBJ2-3	TRBD1	CASSYPGDRETFSDTQYF	TGTGCCAGCAGTTACCCTGGGGACAGGGAGACCTTCTCAGATACGCAGTATTTT
TRBV6-6	-	TRBJ2-2	TRBD2	CASSQTLSGRHTGELFF	TGTGCCAGCAGTCAAACCTTAAGCGGGAGGCACACCGGGGAGCTGTTTTTT
TRBV12-3/TRBV12-4	-	TRBJ1-1	-	CASSLQYTEAFF	TGTGCCAGCAGCCTACAGTACACTGAAGCTTTCTTT
TRBV3-1/TRBV3-2	-	TRBJ1-2	-	CASSQDAHLFVYGYTF	TGTGCCAGCAGCCAAGATGCACACCTTTTTGTCTATGGCTACACCTTC
TRBV11-2	-	TRBJ1-6	-	CASSLDQAMSPLHF	TGTGCCAGCAGCTTAGATCAGGCTATGTCACCCCTCCACTTT
TRBV2	-	TRBJ2-3	-	CASLKGLSTDTQYF	TGTGCCAGCCTTAAGGGGTTAAGCACAGATACGCAGTATTTT
TRBV6-5	-	TRBJ2-7	-	CASQYRASYEQYF	TGTGCCAGCCAGTACAGGGCCTCCTACGAGCAGTACTTC
TRBV6-5	few	TRBJ1-1	TRBD1	CASSYSAGQGHTEAFF	TGTGCCAGCAGTTACTCGGCGGGACAGGGACACACTGAAGCTTTCTTT
TRBV7-9	-	TRBJ2-3	-	CASSWGGGSTDTQYF	TGTGCCAGCAGCTGGGGAGGCGGGAGCACAGATACGCAGTATTTT
TRBV9	-	TRBJ1-2	TRBD1	CASSPRQGTYGYTF	TGTGCCAGCAGCCCCAGACAGGGGACCTATGGCTACACCTTC
TRBV5-4	-	TRBJ1-4	-	CASNSGGSRGEKLFF	TGTGCCAGCAATTCTGGAGGGTCCCGCGGTGAAAAACTGTTTTTT
TRBV5-8	-	TRBJ1-5	TRBD1	CASRHRDRYNQPQHF	TGTGCCAGCAGACATCGGGACAGGTACAATCAGCCCCAGCATTTT